This is a list of T cell receptor beta chains from one sample in a study of cytomegalovirus exposure and HLA in healthy donors. Only in-frame clones appear in the TCRdb table, and some are missing; sequencing was by immunoSEQ multiplex PCR. Of about 200,000 clones detected, roughly 85% appear once; the ten largest clones hold 2.3%. Sequencing was carried out using PBMCs. Every receptor here comes from a woman in her forties or fifties in good health and CMV-seronegative. Each CDR3 is given with its conserved first and last residue. The D gene is left open where the match is weak. Rows may omit the clone size; those that give it use once, few, many or a size class.

>TRBD2|TRBJ2-5|.|TRBV7-9|15
CASSLASGTGETQYF
TGTGCCAGCAGCTTAGCGAGCGGGACCGGGGAGACCCAGTACTTC
>TRBD1|TRBJ2-1|.|TRBV6-5|15
CASSYDRGAYNEQFF
TGTGCCAGCAGTTACGACAGGGGCGCTTACAATGAGCAGTTCTTC
>.|TRBJ2-4|.|TRBV28|16
CASRRIETVAKNIQYF
TGTGCCAGCAGGAGAATCGAAACAGTCGCCAAAAACATTCAGTACTTC
>.|TRBJ1-4|.|TRBV29-1|13
CSAAGLTNEKLFF
TGCAGCGCCGCAGGGTTAACTAATGAAAAACTGTTTTTT
>.|TRBJ2-2|once|TRBV30|13
CAWSSQGTGELFF
TGTGCCTGGAGTTCCCAGGGGACCGGGGAGCTGTTTTTT
>TRBD2|TRBJ2-1|.|TRBV28|11
CASGGVREQFF
TGTGCCAGCGGGGGGGTACGGGAGCAGTTCTTC
>TRBD1|TRBJ1-5|.|TRBV28|14
CASTSGGGERSQHF
TGTGCCAGTACTTCAGGGGGCGGGGAGAGGTCCCAGCATTTT
>.|TRBJ1-5|.|TRBV19|15
CASSMDGGGGQPQHF
TGTGCCAGTAGTATGGATGGGGGCGGAGGTCAGCCCCAGCATTTT
>.|TRBJ2-3|.|TRBV5-5|13
CASSSRGTDTQYF
TGTGCCAGCAGTTCCAGGGGAACAGATACGCAGTATTTT
>.|TRBJ1-1|once|TRBV2|14
CASSGRGMNTEAFF
TGTGCCAGCAGTGGCCGGGGAATGAACACTGAAGCTTTCTTT
>TRBD2|TRBJ2-3|.|TRBV5-1|15
CASSLVGRVTDTQYF
TGCGCCAGCAGCTTGGTAGGGAGGGTCACAGATACGCAGTATTTT
>.|TRBJ1-2|once|TRBV20-1|11
CSAGSNYGYTF
TGCAGTGCGGGCAGTAACTATGGCTACACCTTC
>.|TRBJ1-1|.|TRBV25-1|13
CASTRTGRTEAFF
TGTGCCAGCACCCGAACGGGGAGAACTGAAGCTTTCTTT
>.|TRBJ1-1|.|TRBV28|13
CASSRQVNTEAFF
TGTGCCAGCAGTCGACAGGTGAACACTGAAGCTTTCTTT